This TCR beta chain originates from a study of blood T cell repertoires in COVID-19. For the study at large: Some COVID-19 samples were acute and others convalescent; all came from the United States, Italy and Spain.

How the authors handled the data: Reference gene primer amplification gave nucleated cell count estimates. The method was immunoSEQ multiplex PCR; TCRdb's version includes in-frame clones alone and lacks a portion of them. V and J calls and clone size are given by that table; D and trimming were obtained from the DNA. The sample holds about 200,000 clones, 80% to 90% seen once. Cohort assignment relied on participant-reported clinical history. This CDR3 contains 14 residues. Germline CDR1 SGHAT, CDR2 FQNNGV. V lost 3 bases and J lost 0, with 8 bases in between. The gene calls are TRBV11-2 and TRBJ1-1; a possible D gene is TRBD1 (6 bases). Sequencing used PBMCs or T cells enriched from blood (not recorded which). This clonotype originated in a woman aged 25 to 45 who had been exposed to COVID-19. CDR3 DNA sequence: TGTGCCAGCAGCTTTGGACAGCTGAACACTGAAGCTTTCTTT. It codes for CASSFGQLNTEAFF.